The source of this TCR beta chain is a study of PD-1 blockade in classical Hodgkin lymphoma. Time point: cycle 4 day 1 (C4D1), after less than seven weeks of nivolumab. With no exception, relapse followed autologous stem cell transplantation in all patients, and brentuximab vedotin exposure varied. Germline assignment: CDR1 LGHNA and CDR2 YNFKEQ. V shed 2 bases and J 5 bases; nucleotides not matched to a gene: 10. The CDR3 is 16 residues long. Regarding this clone: Its antigen is still unknown.

Data came from immunoSEQ multiplex PCR; TCRdb stores just in-frame clones and leaves some out. The table has around 30,000 clones, approximately 68% seen once. Study-wide findings and caveats: Complete responders had baseline diversity similar to newly diagnosed patients.

The receptor comes from a human donor with classical Hodgkin lymphoma. This chain connects TRBV4-2 to TRBJ1-1; 8 nucleotides agree with TRBD1. This specimen consisted of peripheral blood mononuclear cells (PBMCs), obtained before the fourth cycle of nivolumab. This CDR3 is CASSQPEDRESTEAFF. Here the CDR3 DNA reads TGTGCCAGCAGCCAACCAGAGGACAGGGAATCGACTGAAGCTTTCTTT.